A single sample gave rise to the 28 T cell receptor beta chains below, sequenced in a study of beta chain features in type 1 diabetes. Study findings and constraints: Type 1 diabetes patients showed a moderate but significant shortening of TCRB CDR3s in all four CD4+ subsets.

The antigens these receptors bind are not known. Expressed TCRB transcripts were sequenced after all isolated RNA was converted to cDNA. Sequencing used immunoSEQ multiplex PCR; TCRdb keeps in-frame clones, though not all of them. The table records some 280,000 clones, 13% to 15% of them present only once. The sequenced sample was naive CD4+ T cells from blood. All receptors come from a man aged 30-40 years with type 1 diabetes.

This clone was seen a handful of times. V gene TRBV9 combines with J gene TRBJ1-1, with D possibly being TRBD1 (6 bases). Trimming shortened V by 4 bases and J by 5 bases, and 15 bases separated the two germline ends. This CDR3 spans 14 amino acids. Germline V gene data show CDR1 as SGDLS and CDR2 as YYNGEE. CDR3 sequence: CASSSRQVPTEAFF. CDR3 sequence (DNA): TGTGCCAGCAGCTCTCGACAGGTTCCGACTGAAGCTTTCTTT.

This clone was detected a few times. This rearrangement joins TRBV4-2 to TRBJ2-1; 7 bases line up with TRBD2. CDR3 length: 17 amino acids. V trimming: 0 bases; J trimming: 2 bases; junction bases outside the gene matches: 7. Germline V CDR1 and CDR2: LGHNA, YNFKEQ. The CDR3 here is CASSQDSLAGTYNEQFF. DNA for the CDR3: TGTGCCAGCAGCCAAGATTCCTTAGCGGGTACCTACAATGAGCAGTTCTTC.

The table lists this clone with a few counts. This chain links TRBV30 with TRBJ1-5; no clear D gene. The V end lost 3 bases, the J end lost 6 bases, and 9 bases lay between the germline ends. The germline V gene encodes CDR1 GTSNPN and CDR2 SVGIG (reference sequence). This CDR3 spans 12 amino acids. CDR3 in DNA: TGTGCCTGGAGCCGCGCAGGTCAGCCCCAGCATTTT. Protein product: CAWSRAGQPQHF.

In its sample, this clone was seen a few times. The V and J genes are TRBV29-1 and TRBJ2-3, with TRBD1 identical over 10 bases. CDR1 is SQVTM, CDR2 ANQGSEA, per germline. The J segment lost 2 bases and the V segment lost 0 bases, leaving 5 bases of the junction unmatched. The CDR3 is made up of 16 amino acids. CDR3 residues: CSVEDRQGAFTDTQYF. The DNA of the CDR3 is TGCAGCGTTGAAGATCGACAGGGGGCTTTCACAGATACGCAGTATTTT.

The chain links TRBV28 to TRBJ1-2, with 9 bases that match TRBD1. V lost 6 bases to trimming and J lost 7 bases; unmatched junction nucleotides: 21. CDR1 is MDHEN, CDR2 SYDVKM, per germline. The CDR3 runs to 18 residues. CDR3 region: CASSLASGTGFISRGYTF. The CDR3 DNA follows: TGTGCCAGCAGCCTCGCCTCCGGGACAGGGTTTATTTCACGTGGCTACACCTTC.

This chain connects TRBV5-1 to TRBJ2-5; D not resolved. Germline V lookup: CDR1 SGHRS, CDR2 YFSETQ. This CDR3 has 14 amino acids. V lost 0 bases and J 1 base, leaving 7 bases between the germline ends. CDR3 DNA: TGCGCCAGCAGCTTGGGCGGTCTCCAAGAGACCCAGTACTTC. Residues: CASSLGGLQETQYF.

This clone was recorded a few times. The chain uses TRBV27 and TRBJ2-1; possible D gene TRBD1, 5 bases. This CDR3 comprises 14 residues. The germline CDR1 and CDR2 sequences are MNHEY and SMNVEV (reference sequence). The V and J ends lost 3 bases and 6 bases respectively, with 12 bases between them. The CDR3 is CASSFWQGTNEQFF. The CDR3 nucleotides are TGTGCCAGCAGTTTCTGGCAGGGAACCAATGAGCAGTTCTTC.

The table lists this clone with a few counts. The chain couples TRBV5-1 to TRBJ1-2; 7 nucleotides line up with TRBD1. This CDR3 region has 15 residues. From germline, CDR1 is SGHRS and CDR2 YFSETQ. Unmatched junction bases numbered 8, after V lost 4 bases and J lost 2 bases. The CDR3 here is CASSKRDRANYGYTF. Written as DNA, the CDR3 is TGCGCCAGCAGCAAAAGAGACAGGGCGAACTATGGCTACACCTTC.

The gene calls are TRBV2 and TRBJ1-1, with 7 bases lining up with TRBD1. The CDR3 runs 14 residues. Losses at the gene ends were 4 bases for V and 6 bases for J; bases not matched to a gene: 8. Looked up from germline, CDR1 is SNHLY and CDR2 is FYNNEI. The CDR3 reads CASSGRGLGAEAFF. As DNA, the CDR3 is TGTGCCAGCAGTGGGAGGGGGCTAGGTGCTGAAGCTTTCTTT.

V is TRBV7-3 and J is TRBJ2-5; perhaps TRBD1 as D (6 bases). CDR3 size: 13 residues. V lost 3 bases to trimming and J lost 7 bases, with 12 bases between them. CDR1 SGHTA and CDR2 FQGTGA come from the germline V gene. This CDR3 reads CASSFQQGSTQYF. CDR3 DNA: TGTGCCAGCAGCTTCCAACAGGGCTCGACCCAGTACTTC.

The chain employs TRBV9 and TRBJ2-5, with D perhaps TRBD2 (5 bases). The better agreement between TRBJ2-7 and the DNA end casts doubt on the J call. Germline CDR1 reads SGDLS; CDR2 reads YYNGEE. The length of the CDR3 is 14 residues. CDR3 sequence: CASSGEEASGEQYF. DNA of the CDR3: TGTGCCAGCTCCGGAGAGGAGGCTTCAGGCGAGCAGTACTTC.

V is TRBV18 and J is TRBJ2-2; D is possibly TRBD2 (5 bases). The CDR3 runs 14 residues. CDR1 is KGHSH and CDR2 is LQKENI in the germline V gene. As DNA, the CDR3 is TGTGTCACCGCGGACGAAGGAGGAACCGGGGAGCTGTTTTTT. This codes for CVTADEGGTGELFF.

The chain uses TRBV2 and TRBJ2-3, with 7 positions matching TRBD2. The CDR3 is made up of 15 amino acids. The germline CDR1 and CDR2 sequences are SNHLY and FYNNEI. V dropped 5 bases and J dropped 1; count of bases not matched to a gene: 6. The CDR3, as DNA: TGTGCCAGCAGTTTACTAGCGATTGGCACAGATACGCAGTATTTT. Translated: CASSLLAIGTDTQYF.

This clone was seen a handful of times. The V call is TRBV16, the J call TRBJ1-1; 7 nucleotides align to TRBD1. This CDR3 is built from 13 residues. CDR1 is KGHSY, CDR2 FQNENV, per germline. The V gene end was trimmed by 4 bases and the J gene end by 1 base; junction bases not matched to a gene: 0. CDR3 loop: CASSRQGNTEAFF. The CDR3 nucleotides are TGTGCCAGCAGCCGACAGGGGAACACTGAAGCTTTCTTT.

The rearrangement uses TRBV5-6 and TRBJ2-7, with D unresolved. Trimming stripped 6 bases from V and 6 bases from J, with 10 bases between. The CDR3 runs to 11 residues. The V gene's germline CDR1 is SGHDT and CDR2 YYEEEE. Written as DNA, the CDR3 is TGTGCCAGCAATAGACAAGGCGAGCAGTACTTC. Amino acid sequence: CASNRQGEQYF.

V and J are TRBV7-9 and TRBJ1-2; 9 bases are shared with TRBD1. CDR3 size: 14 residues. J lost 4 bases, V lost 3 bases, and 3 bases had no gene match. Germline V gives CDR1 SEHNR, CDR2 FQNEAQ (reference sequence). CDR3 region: CASSFPGQGYGYTF. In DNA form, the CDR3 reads TGTGCCAGCAGCTTTCCGGGACAGGGCTATGGCTACACCTTC.

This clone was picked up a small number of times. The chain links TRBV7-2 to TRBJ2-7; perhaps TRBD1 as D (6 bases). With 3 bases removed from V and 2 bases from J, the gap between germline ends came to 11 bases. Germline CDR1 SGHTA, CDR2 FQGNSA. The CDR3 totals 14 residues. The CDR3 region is CASSFGGGPYEQYF. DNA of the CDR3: TGTGCCAGCAGCTTTGGGGGCGGTCCCTACGAGCAGTACTTC. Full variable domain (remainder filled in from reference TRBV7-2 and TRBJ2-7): GAGVSQSPSNKVTEKGKDVELRCDPISGHTALYWYRQSLGQGLEFLIYFQGNSAPDKSGLPSDRFSAERTGGSVSTLTIQRTQQEDSAVYLCASSFGGGPYEQYFGPGTRLTVT.

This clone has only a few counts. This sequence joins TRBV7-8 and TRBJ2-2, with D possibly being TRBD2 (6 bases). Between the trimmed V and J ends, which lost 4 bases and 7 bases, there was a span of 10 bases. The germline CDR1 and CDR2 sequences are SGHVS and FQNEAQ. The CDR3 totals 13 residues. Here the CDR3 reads CASSSTRLGELFF. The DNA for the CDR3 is TGTGCCAGCAGCTCGACTAGGCTCGGGGAGCTGTTTTTT.

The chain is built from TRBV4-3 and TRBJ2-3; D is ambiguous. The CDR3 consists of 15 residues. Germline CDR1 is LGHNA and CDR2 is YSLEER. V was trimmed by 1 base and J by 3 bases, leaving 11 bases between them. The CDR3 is CASSQGRGVTDTQYF. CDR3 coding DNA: TGCGCCAGCAGCCAAGGGAGAGGAGTGACAGATACGCAGTATTTT.

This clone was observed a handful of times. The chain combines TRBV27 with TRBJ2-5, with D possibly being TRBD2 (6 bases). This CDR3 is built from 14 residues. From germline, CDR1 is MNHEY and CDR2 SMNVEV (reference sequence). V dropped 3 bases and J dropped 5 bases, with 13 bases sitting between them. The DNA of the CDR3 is TGTGCCAGCAGTTTCGGGAGTAGGCGGGAGACCCAGTACTTC. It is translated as CASSFGSRRETQYF.

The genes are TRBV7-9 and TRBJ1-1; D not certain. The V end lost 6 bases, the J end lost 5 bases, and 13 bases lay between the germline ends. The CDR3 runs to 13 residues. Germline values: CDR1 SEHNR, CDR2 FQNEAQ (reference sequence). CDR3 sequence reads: CASRTPGWTEAFF. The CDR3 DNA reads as TGTGCCAGCAGAACTCCGGGGTGGACTGAAGCTTTCTTT.

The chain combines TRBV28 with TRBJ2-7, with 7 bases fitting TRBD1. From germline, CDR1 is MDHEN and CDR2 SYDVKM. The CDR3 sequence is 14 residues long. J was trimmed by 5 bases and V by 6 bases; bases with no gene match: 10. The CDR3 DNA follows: TGTGCCAGCAGAGAAGGGGGCGCAGACCACGAGCAGTACTTC. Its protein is CASREGGADHEQYF.

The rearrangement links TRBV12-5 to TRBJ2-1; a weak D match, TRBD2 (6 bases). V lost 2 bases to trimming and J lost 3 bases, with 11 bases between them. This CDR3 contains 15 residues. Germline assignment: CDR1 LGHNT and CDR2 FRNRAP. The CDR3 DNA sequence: TGTGCTAGTGGTTTGCCTGGGACTCGCTACAATGAGCAGTTCTTC. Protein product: CASGLPGTRYNEQFF.

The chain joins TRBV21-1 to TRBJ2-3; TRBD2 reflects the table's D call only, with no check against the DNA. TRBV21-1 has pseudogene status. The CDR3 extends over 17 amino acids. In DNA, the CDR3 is TGTGCCAGCAGCACAAGGAAAAGCGGGAGTAGGGCAGATACGCAGTATTTT. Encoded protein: CASSTRKSGSRADTQYF.

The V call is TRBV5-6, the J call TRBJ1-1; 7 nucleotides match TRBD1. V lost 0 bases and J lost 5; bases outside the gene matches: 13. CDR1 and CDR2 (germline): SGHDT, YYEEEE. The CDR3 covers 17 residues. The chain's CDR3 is CASSLARDSQGSTEAFF. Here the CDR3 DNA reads TGTGCCAGCAGCTTGGCCCGGGACAGCCAAGGTAGTACTGAAGCTTTCTTT.

CDR3 sequence (DNA): TGTGCCAGCAGTTCGCCGACTAGCGGGATAAGTAATGAGCAGTTCTTC. Translated: CASSSPTSGISNEQFF. The rearrangement joins TRBV28 to TRBJ2-1; TRBD2 matches 11 bases. The CDR3 runs to 16 residues. Losses at the gene ends were 4 bases for V and 7 bases for J; bases not matched to a gene: 9. Germline-derived CDR1 and CDR2 are MDHEN and SYDVKM.

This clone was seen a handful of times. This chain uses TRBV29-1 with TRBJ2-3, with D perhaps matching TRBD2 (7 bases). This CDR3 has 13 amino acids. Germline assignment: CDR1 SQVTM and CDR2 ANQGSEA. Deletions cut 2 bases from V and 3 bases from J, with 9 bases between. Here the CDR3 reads CSVERGGTDTQYF. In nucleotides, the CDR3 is TGCAGCGTTGAAAGGGGGGGGACAGATACGCAGTATTTT.

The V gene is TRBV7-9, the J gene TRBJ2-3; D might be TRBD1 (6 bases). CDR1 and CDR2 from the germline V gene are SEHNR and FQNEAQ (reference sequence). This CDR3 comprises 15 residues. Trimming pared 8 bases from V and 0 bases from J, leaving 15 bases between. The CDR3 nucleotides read TGTGCCAGCGGAGGATGGACAGCTAGCACAGATACGCAGTATTTT. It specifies CASGGWTASTDTQYF.